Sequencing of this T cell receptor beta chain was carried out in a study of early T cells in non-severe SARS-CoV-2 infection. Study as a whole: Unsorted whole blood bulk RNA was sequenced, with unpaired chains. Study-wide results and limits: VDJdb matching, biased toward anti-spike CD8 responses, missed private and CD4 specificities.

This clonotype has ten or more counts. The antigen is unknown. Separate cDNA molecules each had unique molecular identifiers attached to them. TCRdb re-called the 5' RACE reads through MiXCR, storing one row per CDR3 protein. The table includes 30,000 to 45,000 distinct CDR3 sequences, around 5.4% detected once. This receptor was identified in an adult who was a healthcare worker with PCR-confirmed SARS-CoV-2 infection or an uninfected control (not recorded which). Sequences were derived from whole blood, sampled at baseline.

As DNA, the CDR3 is TGTGCCAGCAGCTTAAGGACAGGGGTCTTCTATGGCTACACCTTC. Protein product: CASSLRTGVFYGYTF. The chain uses TRBV7-8 and TRBJ1-2, with 9 nucleotides matching TRBD1. The CDR3 is 15 amino acids. Trimming at V came to 2 bases and at J to 4 bases, leaving 5 bases not matched to a gene. Germline V lookup: CDR1 SGHVS, CDR2 FQNEAQ.